The 20 T cell receptor beta chains below all came from one sample that was sequenced in a study of T-cell memory formation after mild COVID-19. MiXCR, applied by TCRdb to the 5' RACE reads, yields one record per CDR3 protein. The repertoire has 300,000 to 350,000 distinct CDR3 sequences, less than 20% of them found once; the top ten carry under 25%. Sequencing was carried out using PBMCs or a T cell subset sorted from them (not recorded which). The receptors come from a man aged 18 to 30 who had mild COVID-19 (a few samples of this study predate the infection). Cell type and time point are not known.

V is TRBV7-9 and J is TRBJ1-6; TRBD1 matches at 8 bases. Germline V gene data show CDR1 as SEHNR and CDR2 as FQNEAQ (reference sequence). The CDR3 loop spans 16 amino acids. The junction had 11 bases not matched to a gene; V was cut back by 4 bases and J by 9 bases. The CDR3 bases are TGTGCCAGCAGCTCCGGACAGGACAGGGCCTTTTCACCCCTCCACTTT. This gives the protein CASSSGQDRAFSPLHF.

This chain connects TRBV19 to TRBJ1-1; D is uncertain. The germline CDR1 and CDR2 sequences are LNHDA and SQIVND (reference sequence). This CDR3 has 14 residues. The germline V and J ends were trimmed by 5 bases and 8 bases, with 18 bases remaining between them. As DNA, the CDR3 is TGTGCCAGTAGTCCCACAATCATGATATCGGAAGCTTTCTTT. Protein product: CASSPTIMISEAFF.

This clonotype is a singleton in its sample. The chain combines TRBV4-1 with TRBJ2-1; D possibly corresponds to TRBD1 (6 bases). The CDR3 loop spans 15 amino acids. V was trimmed by 2 bases and J by 8 bases, leaving 16 bases between them. Germline CDR1 is MGHRA and CDR2 is YSYEKL. The CDR3 DNA reads as TGCGCCAGCAGCCAACCGAAGGGGGTTCACGATGAGCAGTTCTTC. This encodes CASSQPKGVHDEQFF.

This clonotype has more than one count but fewer than ten. The gene calls are TRBV28 and TRBJ2-3, with TRBD1 identical over 8 bases. V was pared by 4 bases and J by 0 bases, with 6 bases of the junction left unmatched. The CDR3 is made up of 16 amino acids. Germline V gives CDR1 MDHEN, CDR2 SYDVKM. The CDR3 spells CASSSIGTGSTDTQYF. The CDR3 coding sequence is TGTGCCAGCAGTTCAATAGGGACAGGCAGCACAGATACGCAGTATTTT. The full variable domain, its missing parts supplied by reference TRBV28 and TRBJ2-3, is DVKVTQSSRYLVKRTGEKVFLECVQDMDHENMFWYRQDPGLGLRLIYFSYDVKMKEKGDIPEGYSVSREKKERFSLILESASTNQTSMYLCASSSIGTGSTDTQYFGPGTRLTVL.

This clonotype was picked up a small number of times. The rearrangement uses TRBV7-2 and TRBJ1-1; TRBD1 matches at 8 bases. Germline loops: CDR1 SGHTA, CDR2 FQGNSA. V shed 3 bases and J 6 bases; nucleotides not matched to a gene: 6. The CDR3 sequence is 14 residues long. Here the CDR3 reads CASSLDRVIAEAFF. CDR3 sequence (DNA): TGTGCCAGCAGCTTGGACAGGGTAATAGCTGAAGCTTTCTTT.

The gene calls are TRBV4-1 and TRBJ2-2, with D possibly matching TRBD1 (6 bases). Germline V gene data show CDR1 as MGHRA and CDR2 as YSYEKL. The CDR3 spans 14 residues. V was clipped by 4 bases and J by 5 bases, with 11 bases between them. The CDR3 DNA follows: TGCGCCAGCAGCCTCCTCCAGGGGACCGGGGAGCTGTTTTTT. Protein product: CASSLLQGTGELFF.

V usage is TRBV11-2 and J usage is TRBJ2-5, with no clear D. Germline V gene sequence: CDR1 SGHAT, CDR2 FQNNGV. V was shortened by 5 bases and J by 5 bases, with 18 bases between the two germline ends. There are 15 residues in the CDR3. The CDR3 protein is CASSPSPIIGETQYF. DNA of the CDR3: TGTGCCAGCAGCCCGAGCCCCATTATAGGGGAGACCCAGTACTTC.

This chain connects TRBV15 to TRBJ1-1; a possible D gene is TRBD1 (6 bases). V dropped 2 bases and J dropped 8 bases, with 18 bases sitting between them. The CDR3 consists of 15 residues. CDR1 and CDR2 (germline): LNHNV, YYDKDF (reference sequence). CDR3 in DNA: TGTGCCACCAGCAGAAAGGACAGCAATAAACCAGAAGCTTTCTTT. The encoded protein is CATSRKDSNKPEAFF.

This clonotype was seen more than once but under ten times. The rearrangement uses TRBV6-2 or TRBV6-3 and TRBJ2-7, with 8 bases aligning to TRBD1. The germline CDR1 and CDR2 sequences are MNHEY and SVGEGT. Trimming cost V 7 bases and J 2 bases; bases outside gene matches: 7. The CDR3 runs 14 residues. CDR3 in DNA: TGTGCCAGCACCAGGGGGCAGGGAGCCTACGAGCAGTACGTC. This translates into CASTRGQGAYEQYV.

As DNA, the CDR3 is TGCGGCAGTCCAGACCAAGAGACCCAGTACTTC. It is translated as CGSPDQETQYF. The V and J genes are TRBV20-1 and TRBJ2-5; D is unresolved. The length of the CDR3 is 11 residues. Germline V lookup: CDR1 DFQATT, CDR2 SNEGSKA (reference sequence).

The V call is TRBV2, the J call TRBJ1-6; D perhaps matches TRBD1 (6 bases). V dropped 4 bases and J dropped 7 bases, with 14 bases sitting between them. The CDR3 runs to 15 residues. Germline V gene data show CDR1 as SNHLY and CDR2 as FYNNEI. The chain's CDR3 is CASSADRPGNSPLHF. As DNA, the CDR3 is TGTGCCAGCAGTGCCGACAGGCCCGGGAATTCACCCCTCCACTTT.

This clonotype was observed a handful of times. This rearrangement joins TRBV7-2 to TRBJ1-1; D possibly corresponds to TRBD1 (6 bases). Trimming pared 5 bases from V and 1 base from J, leaving 11 bases between. The CDR3 runs 14 residues. Germline assignment: CDR1 SGHTA and CDR2 FQGNSA. Here the CDR3 reads CASSPETGNTEAFF. The CDR3 DNA is TGTGCCAGCAGCCCCGAGACAGGGAACACTGAAGCTTTCTTT.

This clonotype was seen ten or more times. The chain is built from TRBV12-3 or TRBV12-4 and TRBJ2-1, with TRBD2 matching over 10 bases. The CDR3 is made up of 16 amino acids. The trim removed 5 bases at V and 10 bases at J, leaving 14 bases unmatched. The chain's CDR3 is CASSPFGSGGAQEQFF. The CDR3 bases are TGTGCCAGCAGTCCATTCGGGAGCGGGGGGGCGCAGGAGCAGTTCTTC.

This clonotype appeared a few times. The chain couples TRBV2 to TRBJ1-5, with 7 bases aligning to TRBD1. In germline, CDR1 is SNHLY, CDR2 FYNNEI. The CDR3 sequence is 14 residues long. J lost 7 bases, V lost 5 bases, and 8 bases had no gene match. This CDR3 is CASSRQGFRQPQHF. The CDR3, as DNA: TGTGCCAGCAGTCGACAGGGATTTCGGCAGCCCCAGCATTTT.

Many counts were recorded for this clonotype. The chain recombines TRBV6-5 with TRBJ1-1; D is unclear. This CDR3 spans 15 amino acids. CDR1 MNHEY and CDR2 SVGAGI come from the germline V gene. V was pared by 7 bases and J by 2 bases, with 17 bases between. As DNA, the CDR3 is TGTGCCAGCACCCCAGGATCCGCGATCAACACTGAAGCTTTCTTT. This translates into CASTPGSAINTEAFF.

This clonotype was seen repeatedly, ten times or more. The V gene is TRBV11-2, the J gene TRBJ2-5; the D is unclear. CDR1 is SGHAT and CDR2 is FQNNGV in the germline V gene. Trimming stripped 5 bases from V and 0 bases from J, with 7 bases between. The CDR3 is 13 residues long. The CDR3 sequence is CASSRVNQETQYF. In DNA form, the CDR3 reads TGTGCCAGCAGCCGTGTGAACCAAGAGACCCAGTACTTC.

The J gene is TRBJ2-2, the V gene TRBV6-5; weak D call: TRBD1 (5 bases). The V gene's germline CDR1 is MNHEY and CDR2 SVGAGI. The V gene lost 2 bases and the J gene lost 1 base, with 8 bases spanning the gap. The CDR3 length is 15 residues. In DNA form, the CDR3 reads TGTGCCAGCAGTTACGCAGGGATGAACACCGGGGAGCTGTTTTTT. As protein: CASSYAGMNTGELFF.

This clonotype has a handful of counts. The chain is built from TRBV7-9 and TRBJ2-5; TRBD2 matches 10 bases. Trimming removed 4 bases from V and 10 bases from J; junction bases left unmatched: 15. The germline gives CDR1 SEHNR, CDR2 FQNEAQ (reference sequence). The CDR3 sequence is 16 residues long. The CDR3 region is CASSSHRTSGRRSQYF. The CDR3 nucleotides are TGTGCCAGCAGCTCCCACAGGACTAGCGGACGGAGGAGCCAGTACTTC.

This chain uses TRBV20-1 with TRBJ2-5, with 9 bases fitting TRBD2. Trimming at V came to 6 bases and at J to 2 bases, leaving 10 bases not matched to a gene. CDR1 DFQATT and CDR2 SNEGSKA come from the germline V gene (reference sequence). The CDR3 runs 15 residues. Here the CDR3 reads CSAGRLAGLQETQYF. CDR3 nucleotides: TGCAGTGCGGGACGGCTAGCGGGGCTTCAAGAGACCCAGTACTTC.

This clonotype came up a few times. This rearrangement joins TRBV12-3 or TRBV12-4 to TRBJ2-1; TRBD1 is a possible D gene (5 bases). This CDR3 spans 14 amino acids. Trimming stripped 2 bases from V and 4 bases from J, with 9 bases between. In DNA form, the CDR3 reads TGTGCCAGCAGTTTACGACAGACTTACAATGAGCAGTTCTTC. Amino acid sequence: CASSLRQTYNEQFF.